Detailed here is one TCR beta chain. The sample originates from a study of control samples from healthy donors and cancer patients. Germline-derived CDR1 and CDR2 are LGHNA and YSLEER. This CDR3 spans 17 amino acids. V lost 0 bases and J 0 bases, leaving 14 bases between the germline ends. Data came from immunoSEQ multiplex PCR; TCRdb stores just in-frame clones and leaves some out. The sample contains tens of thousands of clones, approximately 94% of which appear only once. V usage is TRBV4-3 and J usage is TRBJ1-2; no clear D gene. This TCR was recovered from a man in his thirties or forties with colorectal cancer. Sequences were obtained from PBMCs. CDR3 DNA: TGCGCCAGCAGCCAAGATAGTCTGACACTTACTAACTATGGCTACACCTTC. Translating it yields CASSQDSLTLTNYGYTF.